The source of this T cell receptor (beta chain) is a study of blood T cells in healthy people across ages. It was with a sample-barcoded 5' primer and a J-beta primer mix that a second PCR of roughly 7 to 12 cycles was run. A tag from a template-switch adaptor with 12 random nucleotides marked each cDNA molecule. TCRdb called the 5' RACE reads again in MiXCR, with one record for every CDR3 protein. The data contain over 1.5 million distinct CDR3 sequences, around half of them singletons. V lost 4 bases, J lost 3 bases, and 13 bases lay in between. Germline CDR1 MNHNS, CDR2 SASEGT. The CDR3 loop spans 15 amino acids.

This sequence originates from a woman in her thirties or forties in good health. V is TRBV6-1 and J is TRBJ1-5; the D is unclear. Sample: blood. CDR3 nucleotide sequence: TGTGCCAGCAGTGCGTCGGCATTCTCCAATCAGCCCCAGCATTTT. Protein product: CASSASAFSNQPQHF.